The 20 T cell receptor beta chains below come from one sample, sequenced in a study of neurological immune-mediated disorders. From the 5' RACE reads, TCRdb called clonotypes with MiXCR, one entry per CDR3 protein. The sample holds 65,000 to 80,000 distinct CDR3 sequences; 17% are singletons and the top ten take 15%. Sequencing used PBMCs. The receptor set was obtained from a woman in her thirties or forties in good health.

This clonotype was picked up many times. V and J are TRBV2 and TRBJ2-5; D uncertain. Germline CDR1 is SNHLY and CDR2 is FYNNEI. The V end lost 6 bases, the J end lost 1 base, and 9 bases lay between the germline ends. The CDR3 consists of 13 residues. CDR3: CASRPDGQETQYF. The CDR3 nucleotides are TGTGCCAGCAGACCCGACGGCCAAGAGACCCAGTACTTC.

This clonotype was picked up many times. The chain couples TRBV12-3 or TRBV12-4 to TRBJ2-7; 10 bases map to TRBD1. Trimming took 5 bases from V and 4 from J; bases not matched to a gene: 14. The CDR3 runs to 17 residues. The DNA for the CDR3 is TGTGCCAGCAGTCCCGGGACAGGGGATTACTTTTGGTACGAGCAGTACTTC. This translates into CASSPGTGDYFWYEQYF.

This clonotype was seen many times. This chain links TRBV2 with TRBJ2-7; 12 bases line up with TRBD2. CDR3 length equals 16 residues. V was pared by 7 bases and J by 0 bases, with 7 bases of the junction left unmatched. In germline, CDR1 is SNHLY, CDR2 FYNNEI. The CDR3 loop is CASKATTSGSSYEQYF. DNA for the CDR3: TGTGCCAGCAAAGCCACGACTAGCGGGAGCTCCTACGAGCAGTACTTC.

The J gene is TRBJ1-3, the V gene TRBV10-3; a possible D gene is TRBD1 (5 bases). V was cut by 3 bases and J by 4 bases, with 16 bases left in between. This CDR3 contains 16 residues. The germline V gene has CDR1 ENHRY and CDR2 SYGVKD. CDR3 residues: CAISDFSREEGNTIYF. CDR3 bases: TGTGCCATCAGTGACTTTAGCAGGGAGGAAGGAAACACCATATATTTT.

In its sample, this clonotype was seen many times. V gene TRBV5-5 combines with J gene TRBJ2-1; D is unclear. This CDR3 region has 17 residues. V lost 2 bases to trimming and J lost 8 bases, with 23 bases between them. Germline CDR1 reads SGHKS; CDR2 reads YYEKEE (reference sequence). The CDR3 protein is CASSFRPDPVVGDEQFF. The CDR3 coding sequence is TGTGCCAGCAGCTTTCGCCCAGACCCCGTAGTTGGGGATGAGCAGTTCTTC.

This clonotype was observed many times. The chain couples TRBV20-1 to TRBJ2-5, with TRBD2 matching over 16 bases. V shed 4 bases and J 5 bases; nucleotides not matched to a gene: 7. From germline, CDR1 is DFQATT and CDR2 SNEGSKA (reference sequence). The length of the CDR3 is 16 residues. In DNA form, the CDR3 reads TGCAGTGCTACGGGACTAGCGGGAGGGAGGGGGGAGACCCAGTACTTC. Its protein is CSATGLAGGRGETQYF.

V and J are TRBV2 and TRBJ2-1, with 9 bases aligning to TRBD1. Germline values: CDR1 SNHLY, CDR2 FYNNEI. With V trimmed by 4 bases and J by 5 bases, 3 bases remained unmatched. CDR3 length equals 14 residues. CDR3 coding DNA: TGTGCCAGCAGTGGGACAGGGGAGCACAATGAGCAGTTCTTC. This sequence encodes CASSGTGEHNEQFF.

This clonotype was seen ten or more times. The chain has TRBV5-1 and TRBJ1-1; D is unclear. The CDR3 sequence is 14 residues long. In germline, CDR1 is SGHRS, CDR2 YFSETQ. Trimming pared 0 bases from V and 2 bases from J, leaving 8 bases between. In nucleotides, the CDR3 is TGCGCCAGCAGCTTGGATGCCTACAACACTGAAGCTTTCTTT. It codes for CASSLDAYNTEAFF. Full variable domain (outside the CDR3, taken from reference TRBV5-1 and TRBJ1-1): KAGVTQTPRYLIKTRGQQVTLSCSPISGHRSVSWYQQTPGQGLQFLFEYFSETQRNKGNFPGRFSGRQFSNSRSEMNVSTLELGDSALYLCASSLDAYNTEAFFGQGTRLTVV.

This clonotype was counted a single time. Being one base from a much bigger clone, this may be a read error. The chain is built from TRBV10-3 and TRBJ2-1, with 7 bases that match TRBD2. Germline CDR1 is ENHRY and CDR2 is SYGVKD. The CDR3 runs 12 residues. The trim removed 10 bases at V and 5 bases at J, leaving 5 bases unmatched. The CDR3 is CATQRGNNEQFF. The CDR3 DNA reads as TGTGCCACCCAGCGGGGAAACAATGAGCAGTTCTTC.

Ten or more counts support this clonotype. The V gene is TRBV7-3, the J gene TRBJ2-7, with TRBD2 identical over 12 bases. The V gene end was trimmed by 5 bases and the J gene end by 4 bases; junction bases not matched to a gene: 3. This CDR3 is built from 14 residues. Germline V gene data show CDR1 as SGHTA and CDR2 as FQGTGA. CDR3 sequence reads: CASSLAGGPYEQYF. CDR3 DNA sequence: TGTGCCAGCAGCCTAGCGGGGGGGCCTTACGAGCAGTACTTC.

At least ten counts were recorded for this clonotype. This rearrangement joins TRBV20-1 to TRBJ1-6; tentatively, D is TRBD1 (6 bases). This CDR3 has 15 amino acids. The V end was cut by 3 bases, the J end by 3 bases, with 12 bases between. Germline values: CDR1 DFQATT, CDR2 SNEGSKA (reference sequence). The CDR3 DNA sequence: TGCAGTGCTAGGACAGGAGGATTCTATAATTCACCCCTCCACTTT. It is translated as CSARTGGFYNSPLHF.

The table lists this clonotype with many counts. This chain joins TRBV7-2 and TRBJ2-5; no definite D call. Trimming pared 3 bases from V and 2 bases from J, leaving 7 bases between. CDR3 length: 13 residues. In germline, CDR1 is SGHTA, CDR2 FQGNSA. The CDR3 sequence: CASSFIVQETQYF. The CDR3 bases are TGTGCCAGCAGCTTCATAGTTCAAGAGACCCAGTACTTC.

This clonotype showed up many times. The V call is TRBV5-1, the J call TRBJ1-2; weak D call: TRBD1 (6 bases). Per germline, CDR1 SGHRS and CDR2 YFSETQ. V lost 0 bases and J 4 bases, leaving 16 bases between the germline ends. This CDR3 comprises 16 residues. The CDR3 spells CASSLAGGRDPYGYTF. The CDR3, as DNA: TGCGCCAGCAGCTTGGCCGGGGGCAGGGACCCCTATGGCTACACCTTC.

There are many counts of this clonotype. CDR3 in amino acids: CASGRGLLNTEAFF. For the CDR3, the DNA is TGTGCCAGCGGTCGGGGACTCCTGAACACTGAAGCTTTCTTT. V gene TRBV6-2 or TRBV6-3 combines with J gene TRBJ1-1; possible D gene TRBD1, 5 bases. From germline, CDR1 is MNHEY and CDR2 SVGEGT. The CDR3 runs 14 residues. The V end was cut by 8 bases, the J end by 0 bases, with 13 bases between.

Comments on this clonotype: One junction end does not reproduce the germline sequence, and a read error may be involved. This chain joins TRBV5-1 and TRBJ2-2; 10 bases are shared with TRBD2. The CDR3 is 15 amino acids. Germline V lookup: CDR1 SGHRS, CDR2 YFSETQ. In DNA form, the CDR3 reads TGCGCCAGCACGGGACTAGCGTGGGACACCTGGGAGCTGTTTTTT. It encodes CASTGLAWDTWELFF.

In this sample, this clonotype turned up many times. This chain links TRBV3-1 with TRBJ1-1; D ambiguous. Per the germline V gene, CDR1 is LGHDT and CDR2 is YNNKEL (reference sequence). Trimming took off 4 bases at V and 3 bases at J, with 9 bases between the two ends. The CDR3 is made up of 13 amino acids. The CDR3 sequence: CASSLRTDTEAFF. DNA of the CDR3: TGTGCCAGCAGCCTCAGAACGGACACTGAAGCTTTCTTT.

Many counts were recorded for this clonotype. The chain employs TRBV4-3 and TRBJ2-5, with D perhaps TRBD2 (6 bases). Trimming left V 4 bases short and J 4 bases short, with 16 bases between. This CDR3 spans 15 amino acids. The germline V gene has CDR1 LGHNA and CDR2 YSLEER. The CDR3 reads CASSPNPGELETQYF. The CDR3, as DNA: TGCGCCAGCAGCCCTAACCCGGGGGAGTTAGAGACCCAGTACTTC.

This clonotype was counted ten times or more. The chain links TRBV20-1 to TRBJ1-5, with D possibly TRBD1 on 5 matching bases. The V end lost 0 bases, the J end lost 4 bases, and 19 bases lay between the germline ends. This CDR3 has 17 residues. CDR1 is DFQATT and CDR2 is SNEGSKA in the germline V gene (reference sequence). CDR3: CSARDGRGGGKNQPQHF. The CDR3 DNA sequence: TGCAGTGCTAGAGATGGTCGGGGGGGAGGAAAGAATCAGCCCCAGCATTTT.

At least ten counts were recorded for this clonotype. This chain links TRBV5-1 with TRBJ2-3; D tentatively reads TRBD1 or TRBD2 (6 bases each). V lost 0 bases and J lost 6, with 11 bases in between. There are 14 residues in the CDR3. Germline CDR1 reads SGHRS; CDR2 reads YFSETQ. The CDR3 DNA sequence: TGCGCCAGCAGCTTGGCCGGGGGCATGGATACGCAGTATTTT. Its translation: CASSLAGGMDTQYF. The variable domain in full, completed from reference TRBV5-1 and TRBJ2-3, reads KAGVTQTPRYLIKTRGQQVTLSCSPISGHRSVSWYQQTPGQGLQFLFEYFSETQRNKGNFPGRFSGRQFSNSRSEMNVSTLELGDSALYLCASSLAGGMDTQYFGPGTRLTVL.

Ten or more counts support this clonotype. The chain recombines TRBV7-6 with TRBJ2-3; weak D call: TRBD2 (6 bases). The CDR3 loop spans 15 amino acids. Per the germline V gene, CDR1 is SGHVS and CDR2 is FNYEAQ. V was trimmed by 5 bases and J by 4 bases, leaving 16 bases between them. The CDR3 sequence is CASSRYTGDSDTQYF. Here the CDR3 DNA reads TGTGCCAGCAGCCGTTACACGGGGGATTCAGATACGCAGTATTTT.